This is a list of T cell receptor beta chains from one sample in a study of cytomegalovirus exposure and HLA in healthy donors. The repertoire was sequenced with immunoSEQ multiplex PCR; TCRdb's copy has only in-frame clones and lacks some. The sample comprises about 150,000 clones, more than 60% of which are singletons, and 10% to 15% rests with the top ten. Material: PBMCs. The receptor set was obtained from a man aged 35-49 years in good health and CMV-seropositive. CDR3s include the opening cysteine and the closing phenylalanine or tryptophan. Each record gives: V gene, J gene, CDR3 protein.

>TRBV30|TRBJ1-2
CAWTHTRGRYGYTF
>TRBV5-8|TRBJ2-3
CASSLGWRVSTDTQYF
>TRBV18|TRBJ2-1
CASSPFSGINEQFF
>TRBV5-1|TRBJ2-1
CASSPTSGGAYNEQFF
>TRBV19|TRBJ2-2
CASAKDDTGELFF
>TRBV2|TRBJ2-7
CASSRGQKDEQYF
>TRBV4-2|TRBJ2-5
CASGQPYQETQYF
>TRBV2|TRBJ1-1
CASSGQKNTEAFF
>TRBV7-7|TRBJ2-7
CASSTGLMNEQYF
>TRBV10-3|TRBJ2-3
CAIRTGADTQYF
>TRBV7-3|TRBJ2-3
CASTLLYYRGSTDTQYF
>TRBV7-2|TRBJ1-2
CASSLAGRLYGYTF
>TRBV9|TRBJ1-2
CASSDPGSYGYTF
>TRBV27|TRBJ2-2
CASSTAGGQTNTGELFF
>TRBV7-9|TRBJ2-3
CASGPSGSTDTQYF
>TRBV9|TRBJ1-1
CASSVAMNTEAFF
>TRBV14|TRBJ2-3
CASSQDRGGSTDTQYF
>TRBV15|TRBJ2-1
CATSRDLREEQFF
>TRBV18|TRBJ2-1
CASSPFTDGEQFF
>TRBV4-3|TRBJ1-2
CASSQVGAPEGGGYTF
>TRBV30|TRBJ2-1
CAWTPGLTTSGIYNEQFF
>TRBV30|TRBJ2-1
CAWSLMTSGGYYNEQFF
>TRBV25-1|TRBJ1-4
CACTEGADEKLFF
>TRBV28|TRBJ1-1
CALPGVGSTEAFF
>TRBV11-2|TRBJ1-1
CASSLDFVGEAFF
>TRBV5-1|TRBJ2-2
CASSFGTGEVTGELFF
>TRBV11-2|TRBJ1-2
CASSVTQGLNSYGYTF
>TRBV10-3|TRBJ2-1
CAISESIGEQFF
>TRBV7-8|TRBJ1-2
CASSLLRDSVYGYTF
>TRBV11-1|TRBJ1-1
CASTPAGAYTEAFF
>TRBV29-1|TRBJ2-5
CSVEVGRPGETQYF
>TRBV23-1|TRBJ2-2
CAAPQDGWEFTGELFF
>TRBV12-5|TRBJ2-5
CASGFVGGSETQYF
>TRBV27|TRBJ2-6
CASSLYGLAGVRGANGLTF
>TRBV2|TRBJ2-3
CASGAASGDTQYF
>TRBV9|TRBJ2-7
CASSGGQGNYEQYF
>TRBV9|TRBJ2-3
CASTLEGLAGDTQYF
>TRBV2|TRBJ2-1
CASSGAFVGLAGGGYNEQFF
>TRBV28|TRBJ1-1
CASRGGNTEAFF
>TRBV4-3|TRBJ2-1
CASSQDERVIYNEQFF
>TRBV6-4|TRBJ1-2
CASSDPTYWVNYGYTF
>TRBV6-5|TRBJ2-7
CASSQRIGEQYF
>TRBV5-4|TRBJ2-7
CASSRTSGSYEQYF
>TRBV6-5|TRBJ1-5
CASRTGVEQPQHF
>TRBV2|TRBJ1-1
CASSEQGGAEAFF
>TRBV28|TRBJ2-3
CASSLGGRASTDTQYF
>TRBV5-5|TRBJ1-3
CASSLIPTGVGGNTIYF
>TRBV28|TRBJ1-5
CASSGPEGGHQPQHF
>TRBV4-3|TRBJ1-2
CASSQVTSANYGYTF
>TRBV4-2|TRBJ1-3
CASSQGAYSGNTIYF
>TRBV5-1|TRBJ2-3
CASSPSGTGGGSDTQYF
>TRBV5-1|TRBJ2-7
CASSFFADEQYF
>TRBV6-4|TRBJ1-2
CASSDSGDRGLRYTF
>TRBV2|TRBJ2-2
CASTRERSTGELFF